One and the same sample provided the 2 T cell receptor beta chains below, sequenced in a study of graft-versus-host responses after intestinal transplantation. These TCRs are of unknown antigen specificity. The protocol was immunoSEQ multiplex PCR, while the TCRdb copy is restricted to in-frame clones and leaves out a portion. The repertoire includes around 100,000 clones, 91% of them detected once, and roughly 0.2% sits in the top ten. Sequenced material: unstimulated CD4+ T cells sorted from spleen or lymph node cells, taken before transplant. Every receptor here comes from a human donor who was the organ donor for an intestinal transplant.

The chain employs TRBV10-3 and TRBJ2-1; 7 bases are shared with TRBD2. Germline V CDR1 and CDR2: ENHRY, SYGVKD. The CDR3 contains 15 residues. V was pared by 4 bases and J by 8 bases, with 11 bases of the junction left unmatched. The CDR3 reads CAISALAVKQDEQFF. The CDR3 region has the DNA TGTGCCATCAGTGCCCTAGCGGTCAAACAGGATGAGCAGTTCTTC.

The V call is TRBV5-1, the J call TRBJ2-2, with 9 positions matching TRBD2. The CDR3 sequence is 16 residues long. Germline values: CDR1 SGHRS, CDR2 YFSETQ. V was pared by 0 bases and J by 0 bases, with 0 bases of the junction left unmatched. The CDR3 spells CASSLGLAANTGELFF. CDR3 nucleotide sequence: TGCGCCAGCAGCTTGGGACTAGCGGCGAACACCGGGGAGCTGTTTTTT.